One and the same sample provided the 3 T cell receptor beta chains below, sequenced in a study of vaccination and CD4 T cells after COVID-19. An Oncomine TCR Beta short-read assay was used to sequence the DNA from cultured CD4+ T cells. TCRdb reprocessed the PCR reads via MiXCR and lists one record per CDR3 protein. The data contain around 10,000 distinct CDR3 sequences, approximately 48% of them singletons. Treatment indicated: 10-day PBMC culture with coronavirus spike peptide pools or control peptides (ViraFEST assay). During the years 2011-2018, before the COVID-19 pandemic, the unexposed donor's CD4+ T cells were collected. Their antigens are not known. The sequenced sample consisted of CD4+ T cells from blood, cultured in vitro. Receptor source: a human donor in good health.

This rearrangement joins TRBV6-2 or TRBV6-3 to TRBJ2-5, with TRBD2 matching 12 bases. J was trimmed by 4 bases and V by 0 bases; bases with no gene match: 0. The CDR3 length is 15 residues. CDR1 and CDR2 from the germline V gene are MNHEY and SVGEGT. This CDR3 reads CASSYSTSGGETQYF. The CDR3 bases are TGTGCCAGCAGTTACTCGACTAGCGGGGGAGAGACCCAGTACTTC.

CDR3 sequence (DNA): TGCGCCAGCTCGGGGGGCAATCAGCCCCAGCATTTT. Protein sequence: CASSGGNQPQHF. This sequence joins TRBV10-2 and TRBJ1-5, with a possible D match to TRBD1 (5 bases). V shed 8 bases and J shed 2 bases, with 7 bases lying between them. CDR3 length: 12 amino acids. Germline V gene lookup returns CDR1 WSHSY and CDR2 SAAADI.

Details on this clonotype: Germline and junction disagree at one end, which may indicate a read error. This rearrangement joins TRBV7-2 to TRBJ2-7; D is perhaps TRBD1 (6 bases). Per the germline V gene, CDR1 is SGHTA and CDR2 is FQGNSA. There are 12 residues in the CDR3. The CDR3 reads CVSSRDTYEQYF. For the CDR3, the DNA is TGTGTCAGCAGCCGGGACACGTACGAGCAGTACTTC.